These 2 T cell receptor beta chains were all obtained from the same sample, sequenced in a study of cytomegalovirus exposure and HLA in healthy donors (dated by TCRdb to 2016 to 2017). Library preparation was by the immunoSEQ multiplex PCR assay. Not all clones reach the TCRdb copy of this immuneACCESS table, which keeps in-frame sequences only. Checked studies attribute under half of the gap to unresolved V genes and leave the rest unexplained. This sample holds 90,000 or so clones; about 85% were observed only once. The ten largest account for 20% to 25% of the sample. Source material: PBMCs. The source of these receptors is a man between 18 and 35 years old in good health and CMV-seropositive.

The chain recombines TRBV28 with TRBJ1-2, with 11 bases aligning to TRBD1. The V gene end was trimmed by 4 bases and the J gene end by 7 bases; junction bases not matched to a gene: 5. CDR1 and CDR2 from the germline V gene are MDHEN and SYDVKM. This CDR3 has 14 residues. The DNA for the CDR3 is TGTGCCAGCAGTTCCCGGACAGGGGGCTTTGGCTACACCTTC. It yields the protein CASSSRTGGFGYTF.

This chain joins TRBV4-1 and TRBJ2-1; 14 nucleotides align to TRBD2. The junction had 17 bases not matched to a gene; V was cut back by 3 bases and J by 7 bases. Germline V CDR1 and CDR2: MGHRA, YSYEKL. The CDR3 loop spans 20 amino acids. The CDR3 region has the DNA TGCGCCAGCAGCCACCCACCGGGACTAGCGGGAGCCTCGGTGTGGAATGAGCAGTTCTTC. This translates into CASSHPPGLAGASVWNEQFF.